The 24 T cell receptor beta chains below all came from one sample that was sequenced in a study of tissue T cells after allogeneic stem cell transplantation. This sample's time point: mouse harvest day 14 after allogeneic transplant. The graft held 10^6 splenic CD5+ T cells and 10^7 T-cell-depleted bone marrow cells. This table comes from immunoSEQ multiplex PCR, and its TCRdb copy is limited to in-frame clones, with some not included. The sample includes 3,000 to 4,000 clones, 45% to 50% seen only once; the top ten take about 16%. The material sequenced was gut tissue. The source of these receptors is a female BALB/c mouse given C57BL/6 T cells with graft-versus-host disease after an allogeneic hematopoietic cell transplant.

Notes on this clone: The genes and germline here are from mouse. The read gets to within 1 residue of the CDR3 end, and the germline J gene fills in the rest. This chain connects TRBV31 to TRBJ2-7; 9 nucleotides align to TRBD2. V was pared by 4 bases and J by 7 bases, with 2 bases of the junction left unmatched. The CDR3 totals 11 residues. Germline lookup yields CDR1 GKSSPN and CDR2 SITVG. The CDR3 protein is CAWMGGREQYF. The part of the CDR3 DNA that was read is TGTGCCTGGATGGGGGGGCGAGAACAGTAC.

Details on this clone: The gene symbols are mouse symbols. The sequence runs out 1 residue before the end of the CDR3; the remainder is reconstructed from the germline J gene. The genes are TRBV26 and TRBJ1-3; the D is unclear. The CDR3 has 15 residues. V lost 2 bases and J lost 0, with 8 bases in between. Germline V gives CDR1 KGHPV, CDR2 FQNQEV (reference sequence). CDR3 DNA (partial): TGTGCCAGCAGTCTGGGCGGGAATTCTGGAAATACGCTCTAT. It yields the protein CASSLGGNSGNTLY. The full CDR3 protein is CASSLGGNSGNTLYF.

This clone has a handful of counts. Gene names and germline refer to mouse. The read gets to within 1 residue of the CDR3 end, and the germline J gene fills in the rest. This chain joins TRBV26 and TRBJ2-7; 12 bases align to TRBD2. In germline, CDR1 is KGHPV, CDR2 FQNQEV (reference sequence). V trimming: 6 bases; J trimming: 7 bases; junction bases outside the gene matches: 4. The CDR3 is 13 residues long. The sequenced part of the CDR3 DNA is TGTGCCAGCAGCCCGGACTGGGGGGGAGAACAGTAC. This translates into CASSPDWGGEQY. The entire CDR3 sequence reads CASSPDWGGEQYF.

Comments on this clone: Gene names and germline match the mouse. The CDR3 end lies 1 residue beyond the end of the read and is filled in from the germline J gene. The chain joins TRBV1 to TRBJ2-1; the D is unclear. This CDR3 is 14 amino acids long. The germline CDR1 and CDR2 sequences are NSQYPW and LRSPGD (reference sequence). V was cut by 0 bases and J by 3 bases, with 6 bases left in between. CDR3 bases read: TGCACCTGCAGTGCAGATCCAGTCTATGCTGAGCAGTTC. Its translation is CTCSADPVYAEQF. The CDR3 in full is CTCSADPVYAEQFF.

Concerning this clone itself: Gene labels here are mouse ones. Read sequence stops 1 residue before the CDR3 end, and the germline J gene provides the missing end. The gene calls are TRBV26 and TRBJ1-4; D perhaps matches TRBD1 (5 bases). V lost 4 bases and J lost 4, with 7 bases in between. The CDR3 is made up of 13 amino acids. CDR1 is KGHPV and CDR2 is FQNQEV in the germline V gene (reference sequence). The CDR3 sequence is CASSRGVNERLFF. CDR3 DNA (partial): TGTGCCAGCAGTCGGGGGGTCAACGAAAGATTATTT.

Note on this clone: Gene names refer to mouse genes. The part of the CDR3 DNA that was read is TGTGCCAGCAGTCTGTTAGGGGGTCAAAACACCTTGTAC. Its protein is CASSLLGGQNTLY. The full-length CDR3 reads as CASSLLGGQNTLYF. V usage is TRBV26 and J usage is TRBJ2-4; perhaps TRBD1 as D (5 bases). Read coverage stops 1 residue before the CDR3 terminus; the germline J gene supplies the remainder. The V gene lost 1 base and the J gene lost 1 base, with 6 bases spanning the gap. The CDR3 loop spans 14 amino acids. The germline V gene encodes CDR1 KGHPV and CDR2 FQNQEV (reference sequence).

This clone was detected only a few times. Each gene name is a mouse one. The DNA ends 1 residue before the CDR3 does, and the rest of the CDR3 is filled in from the germline J gene. The chain recombines TRBV3 with TRBJ2-7; 8 bases fit TRBD1. J gave up 0 bases and V 4 bases, and 2 bases lay outside the gene matches. CDR1 is SNHLY, CDR2 FYNGKV, per germline (reference sequence). This CDR3 comprises 14 residues. The CDR3 protein is CASSSQGASYEQYF. Incomplete CDR3 DNA: TGTGCCAGCAGCTCCCAGGGGGCCTCCTATGAACAGTAC.

Points on this clone: The genes are named according to mouse. The CDR3 goes on 1 residue after the read ends, and that part is filled in from the germline J gene. The chain combines TRBV26 with TRBJ2-7; D uncertain. Germline lookup yields CDR1 KGHPV and CDR2 FQNQEV (reference sequence). This CDR3 has 13 amino acids. Trimming cost V 3 bases and J 4 bases, with 10 bases left between them. Partial CDR3 DNA: TGTGCCAGCAGTCTCCGGGCCCCTTATGAACAGTAC. Translation: CASSLRAPYEQY. The entire CDR3 protein reads CASSLRAPYEQYF. The variable domain in full, completed from reference TRBV26 and TRBJ2-7, reads NSKVIQTPRYLVKGQGQKAKMRCIPEKGHPVVFWYQQNKNNEFKFLINFQNQEVLQQIDMTEKRFSAECPSNSPCSLEIQSSEAGDSALYLCASSLRAPYEQYFGPGTRLTVL.

In the case of this clone: Mouse germline and gene names are used. With the read ending 1 residue before the CDR3 end, the germline J gene is used to fill in that end. The chain employs TRBV19 and TRBJ2-2; 10 positions agree with TRBD2. The J segment lost 0 bases and the V segment lost 2 bases, leaving 1 base of the junction unmatched. Germline CDR1 reads FNHDT; CDR2 reads SITEND (reference sequence). There are 16 residues in the CDR3. The CDR3 loop reads CASSIWGGANTGQLYF. The DNA read from the CDR3 is TGTGCCAGCAGTATCTGGGGGGGCGCAAACACCGGGCAGCTCTAC.

This clone has only a few counts. Gene names follow the mouse nomenclature. The read terminates 1 residue before the CDR3 end, so the remaining end is supplied by the germline J gene. The V and J genes are TRBV20 and TRBJ2-7, with D perhaps TRBD1 (6 bases). The germline V gene has CDR1 GFQATS and CDR2 STVNSAI. The CDR3 runs to 14 residues. With 0 bases removed from V and 5 bases from J, the gap between germline ends came to 14 bases. The CDR3 here is CGARDQGRHNEQYF. The DNA read from the CDR3 is TGTGGTGCTAGGGATCAGGGGAGACATAATGAACAGTAC. The full variable domain, with the rest looked up from reference TRBV20 and TRBJ2-7, is GALVYQYPRRTICKSGTSMRMECQAVGFQATSVAWYRQSPQKTFELIALSTVNSAIKYEQNFTQEKFPISHPNLSFSSMTVLNAYLEDRGLYLCGARDQGRHNEQYFGPGTRLTVL.

Comment on this clone: Mouse gene names and germline throughout. Other DNA sequences in the same sample also yield this CDR3. This CDR3 reads CSSSLDRASDYTF. The DNA read from the CDR3 is TGCTCCAGCAGCCTCGACAGGGCCTCCGACTACACC. The chain uses TRBV23 and TRBJ1-2; the D call TRBD1 from the table was never checked on the DNA. The DNA ends 1 residue before the CDR3 does, and the rest of the CDR3 is filled in from the germline J gene. Germline CDR1 KGHTA, CDR2 FQNQQP. This CDR3 comprises 13 residues.

This clone was observed a few times. Mouse gene names and germline throughout. The read ends 1 residue early relative to the CDR3; the germline J gene fills the gap. The V and J genes are TRBV17 and TRBJ1-6; 10 bases agree with TRBD1. TRBJ1-6 carries the ORF label, with uncertain function. The germline gives CDR1 MNHDT, CDR2 YYDKIL. This CDR3 is 15 amino acids long. V was clipped by 5 bases and J by 6 bases; unmatched bases: 4. The sequenced part of the CDR3 DNA is TGTGCTAGCAGTCCTGACAGGGGGCTTAATTCGCCCCTCTAC. Translated: CASSPDRGLNSPLY. The whole CDR3 is CASSPDRGLNSPLYF.

This clone has more than one count but fewer than ten. Gene and germline names: mouse. Coverage ceases 1 residue before the CDR3 finishes, and the germline J gene fills in the end. The V call is TRBV3, the J call TRBJ1-3; D remains unclear. Between the trimmed V and J ends, which lost 1 base and 2 bases, there was a span of 6 bases. Looked up from germline, CDR1 is SNHLY and CDR2 is FYNGKV (reference sequence). This CDR3 comprises 14 residues. CDR3 loop: CASSLVGTGNTLYF. The part of the CDR3 DNA that was read is TGTGCCAGCAGCTTAGTAGGGACTGGAAATACGCTCTAT.

By share, this clone counts as medium-sized. These gene names are mouse names. The read comes to an end 1 residue before the CDR3 does, leaving the germline J gene to fill in the end. The chain couples TRBV26 to TRBJ1-4; D is perhaps TRBD1 (5 bases). Trimming pared 7 bases from V and 0 bases from J, leaving 6 bases between. This CDR3 is 13 amino acids long. Germline CDR1 reads KGHPV; CDR2 reads FQNQEV (reference sequence). This CDR3 is CASMGLSNERLFF. The sequenced part of the CDR3 DNA is TGTGCCAGCATGGGGCTTTCCAACGAAAGATTATTT.

Worth noting for this clone: The germline and genes are mouse ones. The CDR3 end is not reached by the read, which stops 1 residue before it; the germline J gene fills it in. The J gene is TRBJ1-1, the V gene TRBV23; the D call in the table, TRBD1, was not verified against the DNA. Germline CDR1 reads KGHTA; CDR2 reads FQNQQP. The CDR3 runs to 13 residues. CDR3: CSSSQSRDTEVFF. CDR3 DNA (partial): TGCTCCAGCAGTCAATCAAGGGACACAGAAGTCTTC.

With respect to this clone: Germline and genes here are mouse. The read gets to within 1 residue of the CDR3 end, and the germline J gene fills in the rest. The chain carries TRBV13-3 and TRBJ2-7; 8 bases agree with TRBD2. Trimming cost V 0 bases and J 2 bases; bases outside gene matches: 1. The CDR3 contains 14 residues. CDR1 and CDR2 (germline): NNHDY, SYVADS. The CDR3 here is CASSDVGGTYEQYF. The sequenced CDR3 bases are TGTGCCAGCAGTGATGTGGGGGGGACCTATGAACAGTAC.

Worth noting for this clone: Gene names follow the mouse nomenclature. The CDR3 end lies 1 residue beyond the end of the read and is filled in from the germline J gene. This chain connects TRBV26 to TRBJ1-3; 7 positions agree with TRBD1. The trim removed 4 bases at V and 3 bases at J, leaving 3 bases unmatched. Germline-derived CDR1 and CDR2 are KGHPV and FQNQEV (reference sequence). CDR3 length equals 14 residues. The covered CDR3 bases are TGTGCCAGCAGTCCTACAGGGGTTGGAAATACGCTCTAT. Amino acids: CASSPTGVGNTLY. The whole CDR3 region reads CASSPTGVGNTLYF.

A note on this clone: Mouse names are used for the genes. The observed sequence ends 1 residue before the CDR3 terminus, with the missing tail filled in from the germline J gene. The chain uses TRBV31 and TRBJ2-7; 9 bases map to TRBD1. The CDR3 extends over 13 amino acids. Trimming took 0 bases from V and 7 from J; bases not matched to a gene: 4. CDR1 GKSSPN and CDR2 SITVG come from the germline V gene. The CDR3 reads CAWSLQGAGEQYF. The CDR3 bases that were read are TGTGCCTGGAGTCTACAGGGGGCTGGGGAACAGTAC. Together with reference TRBV31 and TRBJ2-7, the CDR3 gives the full variable domain: AQTIHQWPVAEIKAVGSPLSLGCTIKGKSSPNLYWYWQATGGTLQQLFYSITVGQVESVVQLNLSASRPKDDQFILSTEKLLLSHSGFYLCAWSLQGAGEQYFGPGTRLTVL.

As to this clone: A read error may account for a junction end that differs from germline. The germline and genes are mouse ones. Read data end 1 residue before the CDR3 end; the end is taken from the germline J gene. The V and J genes are TRBV13-3 and TRBJ1-3; possible D gene TRBD1, 5 bases. The CDR3 spans 15 residues. Germline V gives CDR1 NNHDY, CDR2 SYVADS. The sequenced part of the CDR3 DNA is TGCGCCAGCAGTGGGGGGTCCCCTCCTGGAAACACGCTCTAT. Protein sequence: CASSGGSPPGNTLY. The full CDR3 protein reads CASSGGSPPGNTLYF.

As concerns this clone: All gene names here are mouse names. The read terminates 1 residue ahead of where the CDR3 ends, so the germline J gene completes it. The rearrangement joins TRBV3 to TRBJ1-1; perhaps TRBD1 as D (6 bases). The V and J ends lost 3 bases and 1 base respectively, with 9 bases between them. Germline CDR1 is SNHLY and CDR2 is FYNGKV (reference sequence). This CDR3 region has 14 residues. CDR3: CASSFPGQNTEVFF. The CDR3 bases that were read are TGTGCCAGCAGCTTTCCGGGACAAAACACAGAAGTCTTC.

To note about this clone: The germline and genes are mouse ones. CDR3 bases read: TGTGCCAGCAGCTCAGGGTTTTCCAACGAAAGATTATTT. The encoded protein is CASSSGFSNERLF. The whole CDR3 protein is CASSSGFSNERLFF. The gene calls are TRBV26 and TRBJ1-4, with D possibly TRBD1 on 5 matching bases. The read falls 1 residue short of the CDR3 end, and the missing part is taken from the germline J gene. Trimming stripped 6 bases from V and 0 bases from J, with 8 bases between. Germline CDR1 reads KGHPV; CDR2 reads FQNQEV (reference sequence). The CDR3 length is 14 residues. Based on the CDR3 plus reference TRBV26 and TRBJ1-4, the full variable domain is NSKVIQTPRYLVKGQGQKAKMRCIPEKGHPVVFWYQQNKNNEFKFLINFQNQEVLQQIDMTEKRFSAECPSNSPCSLEIQSSEAGDSALYLCASSSGFSNERLFFGHGTKLSVL.

On this clone itself: Gene names follow the mouse nomenclature. From the germline J gene comes the end of the CDR3, since the read stops 1 residue before it. The rearrangement uses TRBV26 and TRBJ1-2; 10 bases match TRBD1. This CDR3 is built from 15 residues. The junction had 7 bases not matched to a gene; V was cut back by 4 bases and J by 5 bases. Germline V lookup: CDR1 KGHPV, CDR2 FQNQEV (reference sequence). The CDR3 region is CASSPPGQGRSDYTF. CDR3 DNA, as far as it was read: TGTGCCAGCAGTCCACCGGGACAGGGGAGATCCGACTACACC.

Regarding this clone: Any gene name here is a mouse gene name. The observed sequence ends 1 residue before the CDR3 terminus, with the missing tail filled in from the germline J gene. The V and J genes are TRBV2 and TRBJ2-5; D possibly corresponds to TRBD2 (7 bases). This CDR3 is 16 amino acids long. Germline lookup yields CDR1 LGHNA and CDR2 YSYQKL. The ends were cut back, 0 bases at V and 0 bases at J, with 10 bases in the middle. CDR3 residues: CASSQEGGTNQDTQYF. The sequenced part of the CDR3 DNA is TGTGCCAGCAGCCAAGAGGGGGGCACTAACCAAGACACCCAGTAC. The full variable domain, with the rest looked up from reference TRBV2 and TRBJ2-5, is DPKIIQKPKYLVAVTGSEKILICEQYLGHNAMYWYRQSAKKPLEFMFSYSYQKLMDNQTASSRFQPQSSKKNHLDLQITALKPDDSATYFCASSQEGGTNQDTQYFGPGTRLLVL.

Regarding this clone: Genes and germline come from the mouse. The read stops 1 residue short of the end of the CDR3; the missing end is completed from the germline J gene. This rearrangement joins TRBV26 to TRBJ1-4; D call uncertain. Germline CDR1 reads KGHPV; CDR2 reads FQNQEV (reference sequence). V lost 0 bases, J lost 4 bases, and 3 bases lay in between. This CDR3 contains 13 residues. CDR3 bases read: TGTGCCAGCAGTCTGTCTGGCAACGAAAGATTATTT. It is translated as CASSLSGNERLF. The full CDR3 protein reads CASSLSGNERLFF.